This TCR beta chain was captured by sequencing in a study of blood T cell repertoires in COVID-19. Study in general: Whether acute or convalescent, the COVID-19 samples came from the United States, Italy and Spain. T cells, B-cell-depleted T cells, or PBMCs supplied cDNA or gDNA.

Authors' analysis steps: Amplification with reference gene primers provided the estimates of nucleated cell counts. Data came from immunoSEQ multiplex PCR; TCRdb stores just in-frame clones and leaves some out. The V and J calls and clone size come from that table; D and trimming were worked out from the DNA. This sample has 300,000 to 400,000 clones, with over 70% found just once. CDR1 and CDR2 (germline): MDHEN, SYDVKM. This CDR3 region has 12 residues. Trimming removed 6 bases from V and 9 bases from J; junction bases left unmatched: 5. Sequencing was performed on peripheral blood. The chain carries TRBV28 and TRBJ2-1; 7 bases align to TRBD1. The sequence was obtained from a man aged 25 to 40 with active or convalescent COVID-19. CDR3 residues: CASRKGAIEQFF. CDR3 DNA sequence: TGTGCCAGCAGGAAGGGGGCTATTGAGCAGTTCTTC. Supplemented by reference TRBV28 and TRBJ2-1, the full variable domain reads DVKVTQSSRYLVKRTGEKVFLECVQDMDHENMFWYRQDPGLGLRLIYFSYDVKMKEKGDIPEGYSVSREKKERFSLILESASTNQTSMYLCASRKGAIEQFFGPGTRLTVL.